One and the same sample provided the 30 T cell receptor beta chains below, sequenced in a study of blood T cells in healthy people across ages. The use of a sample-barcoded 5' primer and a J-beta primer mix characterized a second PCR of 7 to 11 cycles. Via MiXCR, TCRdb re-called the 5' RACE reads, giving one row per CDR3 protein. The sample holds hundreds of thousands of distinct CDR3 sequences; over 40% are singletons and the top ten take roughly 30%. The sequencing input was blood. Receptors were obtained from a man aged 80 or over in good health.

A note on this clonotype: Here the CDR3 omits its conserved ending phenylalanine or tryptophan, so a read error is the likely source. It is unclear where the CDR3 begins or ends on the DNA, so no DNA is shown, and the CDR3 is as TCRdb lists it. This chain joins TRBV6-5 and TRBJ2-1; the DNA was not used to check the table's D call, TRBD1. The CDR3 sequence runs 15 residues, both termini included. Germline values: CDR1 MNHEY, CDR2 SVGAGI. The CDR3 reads CASRLTGEGGYTFGS.

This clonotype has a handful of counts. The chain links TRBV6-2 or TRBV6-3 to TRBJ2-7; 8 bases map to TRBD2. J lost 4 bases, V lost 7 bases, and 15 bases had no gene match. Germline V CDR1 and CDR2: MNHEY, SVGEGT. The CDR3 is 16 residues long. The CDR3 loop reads CASTSHPGLGKYEQYF. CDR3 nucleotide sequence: TGTGCCAGCACCTCGCACCCGGGACTAGGGAAATACGAGCAGTACTTC.

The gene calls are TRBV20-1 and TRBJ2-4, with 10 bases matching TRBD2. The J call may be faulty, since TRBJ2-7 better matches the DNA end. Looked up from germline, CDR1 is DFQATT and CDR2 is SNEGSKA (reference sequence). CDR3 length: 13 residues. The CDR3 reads CSAFLAGENEQYF. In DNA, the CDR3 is TGCAGTGCTTTTCTAGCGGGAGAAAACGAGCAGTACTTC.

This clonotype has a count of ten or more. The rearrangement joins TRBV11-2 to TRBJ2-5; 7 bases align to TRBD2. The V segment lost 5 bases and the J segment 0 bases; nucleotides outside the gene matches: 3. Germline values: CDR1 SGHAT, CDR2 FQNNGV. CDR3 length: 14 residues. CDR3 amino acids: CASSPGLDQETQYF. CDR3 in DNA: TGTGCCAGCAGCCCAGGACTAGACCAAGAGACCCAGTACTTC.

CDR3 nucleotide sequence: TGTGCCAGCAGCCCGACTAGCGGTGGGGGAAATGAGCAGTTCTTC. Amino acids: CASSPTSGGGNEQFF. This sequence joins TRBV14 and TRBJ2-1; 9 positions agree with TRBD2. Germline V gene sequence: CDR1 SGHDN, CDR2 FVKESK. V was clipped by 4 bases and J by 7 bases; unmatched bases: 8. The CDR3 spans 15 residues.

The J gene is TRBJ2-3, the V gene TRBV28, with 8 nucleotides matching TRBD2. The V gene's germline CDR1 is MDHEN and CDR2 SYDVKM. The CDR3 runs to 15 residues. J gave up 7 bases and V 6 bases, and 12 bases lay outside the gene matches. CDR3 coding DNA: TGTGCCAGCAGGCGGCCCAGCGGGAGTACGTATACGCAGTATTTT. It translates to CASRRPSGSTYTQYF.

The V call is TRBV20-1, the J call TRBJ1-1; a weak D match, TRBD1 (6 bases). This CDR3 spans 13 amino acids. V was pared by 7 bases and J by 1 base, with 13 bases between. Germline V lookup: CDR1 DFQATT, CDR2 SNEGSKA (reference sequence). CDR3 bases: TGCAGTGTCCCGGGACAATGGAACACTGAAGCTTTCTTT. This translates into CSVPGQWNTEAFF.

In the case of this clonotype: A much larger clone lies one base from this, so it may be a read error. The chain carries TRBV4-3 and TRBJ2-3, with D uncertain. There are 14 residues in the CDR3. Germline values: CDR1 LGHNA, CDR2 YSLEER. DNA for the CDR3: TGCGCCAGCGGCCAAGAAATTGGGACAGATACGCAGTATTTT. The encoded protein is CASGQEIGTDTQYF.

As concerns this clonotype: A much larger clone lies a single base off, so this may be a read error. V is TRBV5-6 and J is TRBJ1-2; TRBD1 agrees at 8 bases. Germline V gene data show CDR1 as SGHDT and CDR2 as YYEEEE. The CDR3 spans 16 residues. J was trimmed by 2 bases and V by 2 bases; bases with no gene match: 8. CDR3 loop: CASSFRSRQGNYGYTF. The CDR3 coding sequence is TGTGCCAGCAGCTTCAGGAGTAGACAGGGGAACTATGGCTACACCTTC. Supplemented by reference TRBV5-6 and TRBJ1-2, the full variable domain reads DAGVTQSPTHLIKTRGQQVTLRCSPKSGHDTVSWYQQALGQGPQFIFQYYEEEERQRGNFPDRFSGHQFPNYSSELNVNALLLGDSALYLCASSFRSRQGNYGYTFGSGTRLTVV.

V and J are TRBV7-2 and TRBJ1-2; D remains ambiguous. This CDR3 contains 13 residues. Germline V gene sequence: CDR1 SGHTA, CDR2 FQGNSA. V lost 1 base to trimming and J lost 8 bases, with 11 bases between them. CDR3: CASSLEAFSGYTF. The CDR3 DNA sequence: TGTGCCAGCAGCTTAGAGGCGTTTAGCGGCTACACCTTC.

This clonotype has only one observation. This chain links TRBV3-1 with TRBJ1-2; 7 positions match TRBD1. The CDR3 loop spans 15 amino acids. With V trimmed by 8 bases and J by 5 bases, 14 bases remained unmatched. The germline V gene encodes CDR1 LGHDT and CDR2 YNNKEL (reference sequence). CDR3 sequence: CASAKGLGQPYGYTF. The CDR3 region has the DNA TGTGCCAGCGCCAAAGGATTGGGACAGCCGTATGGCTACACCTTC.

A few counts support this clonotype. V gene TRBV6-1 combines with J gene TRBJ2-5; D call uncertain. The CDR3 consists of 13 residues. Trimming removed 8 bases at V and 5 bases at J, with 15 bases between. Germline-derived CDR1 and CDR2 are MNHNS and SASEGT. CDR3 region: CASCPQAPETQYF. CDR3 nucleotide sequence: TGTGCCAGCTGCCCGCAAGCCCCGGAGACCCAGTACTTC.

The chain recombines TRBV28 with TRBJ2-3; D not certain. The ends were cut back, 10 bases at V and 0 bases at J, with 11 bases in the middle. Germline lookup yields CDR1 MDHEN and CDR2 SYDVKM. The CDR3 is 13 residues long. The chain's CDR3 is CATQTLSTDTQYF. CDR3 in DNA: TGTGCCACGCAGACCCTTAGCACAGATACGCAGTATTTT.

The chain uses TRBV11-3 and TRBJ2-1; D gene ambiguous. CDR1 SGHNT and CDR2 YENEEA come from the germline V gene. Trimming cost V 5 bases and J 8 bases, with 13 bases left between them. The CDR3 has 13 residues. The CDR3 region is CASSHLVGDEQFF. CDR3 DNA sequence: TGTGCCAGCAGCCACCTCGTTGGGGATGAGCAGTTCTTC.

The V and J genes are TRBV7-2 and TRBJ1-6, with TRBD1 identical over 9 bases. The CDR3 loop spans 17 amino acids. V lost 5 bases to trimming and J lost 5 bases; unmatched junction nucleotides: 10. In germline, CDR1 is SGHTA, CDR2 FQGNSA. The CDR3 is CASSVMGTGRNNSPLHF. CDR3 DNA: TGTGCCAGCAGCGTAATGGGGACAGGGAGGAATAATTCACCCCTCCACTTT.

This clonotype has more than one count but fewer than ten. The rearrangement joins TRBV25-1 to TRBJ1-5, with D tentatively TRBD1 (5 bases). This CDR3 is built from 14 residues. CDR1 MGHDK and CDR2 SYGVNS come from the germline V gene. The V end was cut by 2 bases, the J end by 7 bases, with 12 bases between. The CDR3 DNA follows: TGTGCCAGCAGTGAACCCGGGGCCGGGCAGCCCCAGCATTTT. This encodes CASSEPGAGQPQHF. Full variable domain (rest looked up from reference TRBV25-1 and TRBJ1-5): EADIYQTPRYLVIGTGKKITLECSQTMGHDKMYWYQQDPGMELHLIHYSYGVNSTEKGDLSSESTVSRIRTEHFPLTLESARPSHTSQYLCASSEPGAGQPQHFGDGTRLSIL.

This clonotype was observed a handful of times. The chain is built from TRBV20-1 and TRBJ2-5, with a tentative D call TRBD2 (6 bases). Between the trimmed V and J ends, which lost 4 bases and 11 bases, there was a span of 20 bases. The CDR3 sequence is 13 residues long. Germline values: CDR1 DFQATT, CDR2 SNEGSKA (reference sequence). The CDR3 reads CSAIGGTYNEQYF. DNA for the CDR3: TGCAGTGCTATTGGGGGGACCTACAATGAGCAGTACTTC.

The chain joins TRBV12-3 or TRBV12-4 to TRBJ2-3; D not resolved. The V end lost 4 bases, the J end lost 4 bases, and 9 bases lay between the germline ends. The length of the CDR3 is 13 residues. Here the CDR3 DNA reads TGTGCCAGCAGTTGTTTGGGCCCAGATACGCAGTATTTT. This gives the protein CASSCLGPDTQYF.

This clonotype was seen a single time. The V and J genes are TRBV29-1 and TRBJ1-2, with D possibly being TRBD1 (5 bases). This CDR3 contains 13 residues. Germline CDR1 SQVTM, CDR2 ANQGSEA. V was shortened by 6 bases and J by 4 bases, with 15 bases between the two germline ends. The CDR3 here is CSVAGRQTYGYTF. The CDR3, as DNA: TGCAGCGTGGCGGGACGGCAGACCTATGGCTACACCTTC.

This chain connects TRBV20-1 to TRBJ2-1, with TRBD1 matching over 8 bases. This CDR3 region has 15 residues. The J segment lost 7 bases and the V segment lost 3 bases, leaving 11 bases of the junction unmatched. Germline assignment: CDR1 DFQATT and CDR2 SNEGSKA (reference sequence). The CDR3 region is CSASPGTGLVNEQFF. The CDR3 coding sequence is TGCAGTGCTAGCCCCGGGACAGGCTTAGTGAATGAGCAGTTCTTC.

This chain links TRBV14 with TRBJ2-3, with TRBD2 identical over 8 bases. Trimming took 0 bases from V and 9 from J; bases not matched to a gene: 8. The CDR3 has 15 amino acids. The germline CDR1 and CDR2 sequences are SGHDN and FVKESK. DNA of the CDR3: TGTGCCAGCAGCCAAGATTGGAGCGGGAGAAGCACGCAGTATTTT. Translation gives CASSQDWSGRSTQYF. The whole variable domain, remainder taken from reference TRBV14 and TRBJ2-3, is EAGVTQFPSHSVIEKGQTVTLRCDPISGHDNLYWYRRVMGKEIKFLLHFVKESKQDESGMPNNRFLAERTGGTYSTLKVQPAELEDSGVYFCASSQDWSGRSTQYFGPGTRLTVL.

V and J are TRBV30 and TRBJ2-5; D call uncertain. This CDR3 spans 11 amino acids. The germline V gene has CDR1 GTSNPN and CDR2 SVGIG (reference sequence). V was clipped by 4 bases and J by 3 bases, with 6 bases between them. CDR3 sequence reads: CAWINEETQYF. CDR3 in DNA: TGTGCCTGGATCAATGAAGAGACCCAGTACTTC.

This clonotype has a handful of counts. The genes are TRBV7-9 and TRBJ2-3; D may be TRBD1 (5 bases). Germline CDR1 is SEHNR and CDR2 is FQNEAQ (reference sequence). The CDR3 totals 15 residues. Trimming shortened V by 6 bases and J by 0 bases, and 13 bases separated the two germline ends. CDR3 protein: CASRKVGASTDTQYF. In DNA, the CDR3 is TGTGCCAGCAGGAAAGTTGGGGCGAGCACAGATACGCAGTATTTT. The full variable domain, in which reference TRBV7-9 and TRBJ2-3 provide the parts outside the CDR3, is DTGVSQNPRHKITKRGQNVTFRCDPISEHNRLYWYRQTLGQGPEFLTYFQNEAQLEKSRLLSDRFSAERPKGSFSTLEIQRTEQGDSAMYLCASRKVGASTDTQYFGPGTRLTVL.

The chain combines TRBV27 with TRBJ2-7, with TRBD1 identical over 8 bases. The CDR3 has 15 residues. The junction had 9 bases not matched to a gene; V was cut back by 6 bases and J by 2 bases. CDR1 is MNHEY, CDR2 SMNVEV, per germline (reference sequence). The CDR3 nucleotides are TGTGCCAGCAGCGTTATCGGACAGGGCCCCTACGAGCAGTACTTC. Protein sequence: CASSVIGQGPYEQYF.

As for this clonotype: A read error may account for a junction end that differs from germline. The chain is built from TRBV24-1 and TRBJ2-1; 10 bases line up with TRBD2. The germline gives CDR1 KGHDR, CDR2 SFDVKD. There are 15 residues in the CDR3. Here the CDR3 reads CATSVILAGVNEQYF. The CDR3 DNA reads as TGTGCCACCAGTGTTATCCTAGCGGGAGTGAATGAGCAGTATTTC.

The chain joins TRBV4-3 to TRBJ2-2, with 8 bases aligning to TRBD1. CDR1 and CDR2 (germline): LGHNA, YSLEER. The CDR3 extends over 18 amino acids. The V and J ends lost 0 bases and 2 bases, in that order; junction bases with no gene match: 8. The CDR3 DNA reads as TGCGCCAGCAGCCAAGATCTTGGGGGACAGGTAAACACCGGGGAGCTGTTTTTT. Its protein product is CASSQDLGGQVNTGELFF.

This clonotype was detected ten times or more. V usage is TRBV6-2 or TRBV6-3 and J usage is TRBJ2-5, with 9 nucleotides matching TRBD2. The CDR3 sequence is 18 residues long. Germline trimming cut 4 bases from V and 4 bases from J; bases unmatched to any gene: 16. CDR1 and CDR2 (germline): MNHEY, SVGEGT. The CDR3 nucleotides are TGTGCCAGCAGTTTCGATCCGGGACTAGCAATTCGTAGAGAGACCCAGTACTTC. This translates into CASSFDPGLAIRRETQYF.

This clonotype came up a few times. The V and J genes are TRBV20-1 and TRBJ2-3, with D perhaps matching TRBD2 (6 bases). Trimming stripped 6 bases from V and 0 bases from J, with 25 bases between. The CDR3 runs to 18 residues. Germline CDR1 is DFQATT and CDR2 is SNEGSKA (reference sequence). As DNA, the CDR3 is TGCAGTGCGCAACCGGGACTCCCGGTTGGGACTAGCACAGATACGCAGTATTTT. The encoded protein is CSAQPGLPVGTSTDTQYF.

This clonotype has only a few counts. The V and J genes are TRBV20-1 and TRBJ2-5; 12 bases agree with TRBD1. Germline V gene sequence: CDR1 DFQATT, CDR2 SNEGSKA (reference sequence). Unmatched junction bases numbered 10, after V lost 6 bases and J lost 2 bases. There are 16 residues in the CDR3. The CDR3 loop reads CSAPNRDRGRQETQYF. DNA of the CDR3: TGCAGTGCCCCAAACCGGGACAGGGGGCGGCAAGAGACCCAGTACTTC.

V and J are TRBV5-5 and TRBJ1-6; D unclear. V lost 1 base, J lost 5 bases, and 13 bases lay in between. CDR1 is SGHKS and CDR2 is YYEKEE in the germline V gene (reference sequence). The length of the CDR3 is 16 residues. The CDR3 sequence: CASSLRALGNNSPLHF. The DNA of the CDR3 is TGTGCCAGCAGCTTGAGGGCTTTGGGAAATAATTCACCCCTCCACTTT.